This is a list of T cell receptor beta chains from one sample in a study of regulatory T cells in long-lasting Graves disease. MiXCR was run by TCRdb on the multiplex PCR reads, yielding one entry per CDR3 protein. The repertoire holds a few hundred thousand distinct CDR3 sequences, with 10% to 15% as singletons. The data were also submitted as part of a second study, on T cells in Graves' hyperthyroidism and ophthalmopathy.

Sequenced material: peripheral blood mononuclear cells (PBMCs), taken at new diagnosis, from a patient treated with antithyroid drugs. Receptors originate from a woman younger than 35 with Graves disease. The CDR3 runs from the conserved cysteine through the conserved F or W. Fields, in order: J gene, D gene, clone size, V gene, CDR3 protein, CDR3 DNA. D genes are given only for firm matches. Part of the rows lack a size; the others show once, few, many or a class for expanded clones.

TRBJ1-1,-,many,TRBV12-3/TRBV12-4,CASSLPRATLNTEAFF,TGTGCCAGCAGCTTGCCTCGAGCGACCCTGAACACTGAAGCTTTCTTT
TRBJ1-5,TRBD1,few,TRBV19,CASAGQGAGNQPQHF,TGTGCCAGTGCGGGACAGGGGGCTGGCAATCAGCCCCAGCATTTT
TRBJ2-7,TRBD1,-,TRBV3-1,CALCPGGREVIYEQYF,TGTGCCCTATGCCCAGGGGGCCGAGAAGTGATCTACGAGCAGTACTTC
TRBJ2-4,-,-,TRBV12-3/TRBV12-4,CASSFGPGRIAKNIQYF,TGTGCCAGCAGTTTTGGGCCGGGTCGAATAGCCAAAAACATTCAGTACTTC
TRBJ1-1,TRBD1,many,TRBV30,CAWSDTGGAGLTEAFF,TGTGCCTGGAGTGACACAGGGGGCGCAGGTTTAACTGAAGCTTTCTTT
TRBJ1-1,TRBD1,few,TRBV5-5,CASSLGAQGVYGEAFF,TGTGCCAGCAGCTTGGGAGCACAGGGGGTTTATGGTGAAGCTTTCTTT
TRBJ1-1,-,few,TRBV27,CASSPLRDPQGLNTEAFF,TGTGCCAGCAGTCCGCTCCGGGACCCTCAGGGACTGAACACTGAAGCTTTCTTT
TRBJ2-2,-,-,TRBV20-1,CSATGTENTGELFF,TGCAGTGCAACTGGGACGGAGAACACCGGGGAGCTGTTTTTT
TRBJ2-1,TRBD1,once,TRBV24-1,CATSDNRDSYNEQFF,TGTGCCACCAGTGATAACCGGGACAGCTACAATGAGCAGTTCTTC
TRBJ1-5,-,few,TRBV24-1,CATSDAGDLGSNQPQHF,TGTGCCACCAGTGATGCAGGGGATTTGGGGAGCAATCAGCCCCAGCATTTT
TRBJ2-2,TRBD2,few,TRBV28,CASSFSTSGGTGELFF,TGTGCCAGCAGTTTCTCTACTAGCGGGGGCACCGGGGAGCTGTTTTTT
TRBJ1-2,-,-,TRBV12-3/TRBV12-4,CASFSRGSNYGYTF,TGTGCCAGCTTTTCCAGGGGATCCAACTATGGCTACACCTTC
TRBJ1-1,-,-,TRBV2,CASSARSLDTEAFF,TGTGCCAGCAGTGCCCGATCTCTTGACACTGAAGCTTTCTTT
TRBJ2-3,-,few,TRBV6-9,CASSYGRTRTDTQYF,TGTGCCAGCAGTTACGGGCGGACCCGCACAGATACGCAGTATTTT
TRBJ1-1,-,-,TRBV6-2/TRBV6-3,CASSYVGGKTEALF,TGTGCCAGCAGTTACGTCGGGGGCAAGACTGAAGCTCTCTTT
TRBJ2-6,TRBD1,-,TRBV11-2,CASSLDRGTGGYSGANVLTF,TGTGCCAGCAGCTTAGATCGGGGGACAGGCGGCTACTCTGGGGCCAACGTCCTGACTTTC
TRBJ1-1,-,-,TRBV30,CAWMGREGTEAFF,TGTGCCTGGATGGGAAGGGAAGGCACTGAAGCTTTCTTT
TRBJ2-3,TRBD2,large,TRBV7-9,CASSSTSGGWTDTQYF,TGTGCCAGCAGCTCCACTAGCGGGGGATGGACAGATACGCAGTATTTT
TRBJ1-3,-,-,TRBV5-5,CASSLEPRNTIYF,TGTGCCAGCAGCTTGGAGCCAAGAAACACCATATATTTT
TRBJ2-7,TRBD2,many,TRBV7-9,CASSPGLAVYLVWEQYF,TGTGCCAGCAGCCCGGGACTAGCGGTATATCTGGTGTGGGAGCAGTACTTC
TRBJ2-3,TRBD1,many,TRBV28,CASSAGVGWDRVKDTQYF,TGTGCCAGCAGTGCAGGCGTCGGATGGGACAGGGTAAAGGATACGCAGTATTTT
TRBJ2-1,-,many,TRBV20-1,CSAREAGSIPLYNEQFF,TGCAGTGCTAGAGAGGCGGGATCGATCCCCTTGTACAATGAGCAGTTCTTC
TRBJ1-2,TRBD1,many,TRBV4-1,CASSHTIAGGPYGYTF,TGCGCCAGCAGCCACACCATTGCAGGGGGTCCCTATGGCTACACCTTC
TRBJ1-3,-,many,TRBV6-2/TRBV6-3,CASSYRDRGNTIYF,TGTGCCAGCAGTTATAGAGACAGGGGAAACACCATATATTTT
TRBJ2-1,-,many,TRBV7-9,CASSFPRGYKDNEQFF,TGTGCCAGCAGCTTTCCCAGGGGCTACAAAGACAATGAGCAGTTCTTC
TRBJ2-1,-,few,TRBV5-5,CASSQVGRTYNKQFF,TGTGCCAGCAGCCAGGTGGGGCGGACCTACAATAAGCAGTTCTTC
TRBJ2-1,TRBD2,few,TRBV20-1,CSASAGGLDNEQFF,TGCAGTGCTAGTGCGGGAGGGTTGGACAATGAGCAGTTCTTC
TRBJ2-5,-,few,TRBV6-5,CASSSIWGRSQETQYF,TGTGCCAGCAGTTCTATTTGGGGGAGATCACAAGAGACCCAGTACTTC
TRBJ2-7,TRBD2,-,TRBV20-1,CSARRLAGASEQYF,TGCAGTGCTAGACGACTAGCGGGAGCTAGCGAGCAGTACTTC
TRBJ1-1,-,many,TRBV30,CAWSDGRMTEAFF,TGTGCCTGGAGTGATGGGAGAATGACTGAAGCTTTCTTT
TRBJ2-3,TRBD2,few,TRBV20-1,CSAPSAGGYTDTQYF,TGCAGTGCCCCCTCAGCGGGGGGATACACAGATACGCAGTATTTT
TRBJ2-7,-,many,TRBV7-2,CASSLLPGLSEQYF,TGTGCCAGCAGCTTATTGCCAGGGCTGAGCGAGCAGTACTTC
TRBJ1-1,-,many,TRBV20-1,CSVDPLSQDPRSVPGAMNTEAFF,TGCAGTGTCGACCCTCTCTCCCAGGACCCTAGATCGGTACCAGGGGCCATGAACACTGAAGCTTTCTTT
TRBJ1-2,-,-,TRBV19,CASSNREGGSYGYTF,TGTGCCAGTAGTAATCGCGAGGGAGGATCCTATGGCTACACCTTC